The rows below give T cell receptor beta chains drawn from one sample of a study of blood T cells in healthy people across ages. TCRdb called the 5' RACE reads again in MiXCR, with one record for every CDR3 protein. Among some 1.8 million distinct CDR3 sequences listed, about 39% were seen once. The sequencing input was blood. The receptors here all came from a human donor in good health. Both conserved end residues are part of each CDR3.

v_call	j_call	cdr3_aa
TRBV10-3	TRBJ2-5	CAVSLSGGQETQYF
TRBV7-2	TRBJ2-3	CASSLESASGTQYF
TRBV28	TRBJ1-1	CASSLGQGRVAFF
TRBV29-1	TRBJ2-7	CSVLPGSSYEQYF
TRBV20-1	TRBJ1-1	CSAGGQVNTEAFF
TRBV20-1	TRBJ2-4	CSARFRTLTESAKNIQYF
TRBV7-3	TRBJ2-7	CASSLVRVAYEQYF
TRBV5-1	TRBJ2-1	CASSLNYEGTYNEQFF
TRBV10-3	TRBJ2-5	CAIARGVQETQYF
TRBV7-8	TRBJ1-5	CASSLGRRSMYQPQHF
TRBV12-3/TRBV12-4	TRBJ1-2	CASSFPHGYTF
TRBV6-4	TRBJ2-3	CASSDSSAEYDTQYF
TRBV11-2	TRBJ2-5	CASSLRTRIETQDF
TRBV11-2	TRBJ2-7	CASSLVGTSGIYEQYF
TRBV6-2/TRBV6-3	NA	CASGRQTYEQYF
TRBV5-1	TRBJ1-5	CASRRDYSNQPQHF
TRBV3-1	TRBJ2-1	CASSLRTGEGNEQFF
TRBV20-1	TRBJ2-3	CSARAGGRTDTQYF
TRBV14	TRBJ2-5	CASSQWVGQGLYNEQYF
TRBV4-2	TRBJ1-2	CASSQAEGDYGYTF
TRBV6-2/TRBV6-3	TRBJ2-7	CASSPGQGKQYF
TRBV29-1	TRBJ1-1	CSVRRGNLNTEAFF
TRBV5-6	TRBJ2-7	CASSFLGESYEQYF
TRBV6-2/TRBV6-3	TRBJ2-5	CASSYNRARDSETQYF
TRBV2	TRBJ1-1	CASNYVNTEAFF
TRBV7-2	TRBJ1-2	CASSTTGGAFNGYTF
TRBV4-3	TRBJ2-1	CASSQDIRTEHNEQFF
TRBV7-2	TRBJ1-4	CASSPGGTRNNEKLFF
TRBV7-9	TRBJ1-1	CASSLNINVQQDTEAFF
TRBV20-1	TRBJ2-1	CSARPAGAGGSSERFF
TRBV6-4	TRBJ2-1	CASSEQTYNEQFF
TRBV15	TRBJ2-1	CATTEDRDRYNEQFF
TRBV12-3/TRBV12-4	TRBJ2-3	CASRPRTGWTDAQYF
TRBV3-1	TRBJ2-4	CASSQDPAASEQYF
TRBV4-2	TRBJ2-3	CASSRRTGSTDTQYF
TRBV28	TRBJ1-2	CASSFGQGAQVKGYTF
TRBV7-2	TRBJ2-3	CASSLGHGADTQYF
TRBV20-1	TRBJ1-2	CSAPRSSGYTF
TRBV5-1	TRBJ2-5	CASSLAGGIHQETQYF
TRBV10-3	TRBJ1-4	CASTGGPNEKLFF
TRBV2	TRBJ2-1	CASSVETPGSYNEQFF
TRBV20-1	TRBJ1-2	CSANIRQGVDGYTF
TRBV5-1	TRBJ2-3	CVSSLTDSRPDTQYF
TRBV12-3/TRBV12-4	TRBJ1-2	CASSLQGAVFYGYTF
TRBV29-1	TRBJ2-1	CSVSTSTDSYNEQCF
TRBV4-3	TRBJ2-1	CASSQDRGSGGNEQFF
TRBV5-5	TRBJ2-1	CASSFEFPYEQFF
TRBV3-1	TRBJ2-1	CASSRDRLLNEQFF
TRBV5-5	TRBJ2-7	CASSLLFNSYEQYF
TRBV7-2	TRBJ2-7	CASSLKKTRQAITLYEQYF
TRBV20-1	TRBJ2-7	CSAPTGTSSYEQYF